The sequence of this T cell receptor (beta chain) was determined in a study of vaccination and CD4 T cells after COVID-19. The time point was: late sampling 161 to 241 days after vaccination in three convalescent patients. Treatment defined: roughly 10-day PBMC culture with coronavirus spike peptide pools or control peptides (ViraFEST assay). Sequencing of DNA taken from cultured CD4+ T cells relied on the Oncomine TCR Beta short-read assay. Each CDR3 protein gets one entry after TCRdb re-called the PCR reads with MiXCR. Of over 15,000 distinct CDR3 sequences listed, over 35% are singletons. Comments on this clonotype: Its antigen is not known.

Looked up from germline, CDR1 is SGHNT and CDR2 is YENEEA. After removal of 7 bases from V and 3 bases from J, the junction contained 12 bases not matched to a gene. CDR3 size: 15 residues. Sequencing used CD4+ T cells from blood, cultured in vitro, obtained about 7 months after SARS-CoV-2 vaccination. This rearrangement joins TRBV11-3 to TRBJ2-7; TRBD1 aligns across 7 bases. The sequence was collected from a human donor who had recovered from COVID-19. The CDR3 is CASTIQGVAIYEQYF. The CDR3 DNA sequence: TGTGCCAGCACCATCCAGGGGGTCGCGATCTACGAGCAGTACTTC. Full variable domain (missing parts from reference TRBV11-3 and TRBJ2-7): EAGVVQSPRYKIIEKKQPVAFWCNPISGHNTLYWYLQNLGQGPELLIRYENEEAVDDSQLPKDRFSAERLKGVDSTLKIQPAELGDSAVYLCASTIQGVAIYEQYFGPGTRLTVT.